The clone carrying this TCR beta chain was observed many times. The antigen remains undetermined. After removal of 5 bases from V and 6 bases from J, the junction contained 9 bases not matched to a gene. CDR3 length: 15 residues. Germline CDR1 and CDR2: SQVTM and ANQGSEA. A single record per CDR3 protein comes from TCRdb applying MiXCR to the 5' RACE reads. Of approximately 42,000 distinct CDR3 sequences listed, roughly 6.6% are singletons. This record comes from a study of T-cell memory formation after mild COVID-19. General study points: Shrinking CD4+ clones resided mostly in CM and EM, and CD8+ ones in EMRA. Cross-reactive memory appears to have joined, as suggested by some responding clones showing up in pre-infection memory.

The TCR originated in an adult who had mild COVID-19 (a few samples of this study predate the infection). Cell type and time point are not known. V is TRBV29-1 and J is TRBJ2-2, with TRBD2 matching over 10 bases. Material: PBMCs or a T cell subset sorted from them (not recorded which). In nucleotides, the CDR3 is TGCAGCGTTACCTGGACTAGCGGTGTGTCCGGGGAGCTGTTTTTT. It codes for CSVTWTSGVSGELFF.